This T cell receptor beta chain emerged from a study of shared clonotypes between healthy human individuals. Trimming removed 4 bases from V and 5 bases from J, with 12 bases in between. From germline, CDR1 is SGHDT and CDR2 YYEEEE. The CDR3 has 13 residues. Whole-study results and caveats: Generation probability values for non-shared clonotypes were lower than those for clonotypes shared by all four donors.

Repertoires were generated with immunoSEQ multiplex PCR, while TCRdb's copy carries only in-frame clones and drops some. This table has approximately 2,000,000 clones, 80% to 95% appearing once. Naive CD45RA+ and memory CD45RA-negative subsets were split from CD4+ cells. Concerning this clone itself: What it binds is not known.

The chain employs TRBV5-6 and TRBJ1-2, with unresolved D. The source of this sequence is a man younger than 30 in good health. Some clones in this sample may be carry-over from other donors' samples. The sequenced sample consisted of naive CD4+ T cells from PBMCs. The subset here: CD45RA+ positively selected. CDR3 in amino acids: CASSQRRLYGYTF. CDR3 nucleotides: TGTGCCAGCAGCCAGAGAAGGCTATATGGCTACACCTTC. Using reference TRBV5-6 and TRBJ1-2 for the parts outside the CDR3, the full variable domain is DAGVTQSPTHLIKTRGQQVTLRCSPKSGHDTVSWYQQALGQGPQFIFQYYEEEERQRGNFPDRFSGHQFPNYSSELNVNALLLGDSALYLCASSQRRLYGYTFGSGTRLTVV.